This T cell receptor beta chain was retrieved from a study of regulatory T cells in long-lasting Graves disease. The time point is: newly diagnosed GD, antithyroid drugs for less than 3 months. PBMCs were the source of the RNA used for TCR sequencing. The CDR3 is made up of 15 amino acids. The V gene's germline CDR1 is ENHRY and CDR2 SYGVKD. V lost 11 bases and J lost 2, with 18 bases in between. CDR3-region Arm-PCR and iRepertoire HTBI primers produced the TCR beta libraries. One entry per CDR3 protein results from TCRdb running MiXCR on the multiplex PCR reads. The table lists 200,000 to 300,000 distinct CDR3 sequences, around 20% of them singletons. This clonotype was seen only a few times.

This TCR came from a female donor with Graves disease. This sample comprised peripheral blood mononuclear cells (PBMCs), obtained at new diagnosis, from a patient treated with antithyroid drugs. The chain employs TRBV10-3 and TRBJ2-2, with D perhaps TRBD1 (5 bases). CDR3 sequence (DNA): TGTGCCCTTAAATCGGCACAGGTAAACACCGGGGAGCTGTTTTTT. Its translation: CALKSAQVNTGELFF.